The entry that follows covers one T cell receptor (beta chain) sequence. The CDR3 sequence is 15 residues long. With V trimmed by 5 bases and J by 6 bases, 11 bases remained unmatched. Germline-derived CDR1 and CDR2 are MDHEN and SYDVKM. The source of the sample is a study of blood T cells in healthy people across ages. Primers used in a second PCR of about 6 to 12 cycles were a sample-barcoded 5' primer and a J-beta primer mix. TCRdb re-derived calls from the 5' RACE reads in MiXCR, one entry per CDR3 protein. The sample lists 750,000 or so distinct CDR3 sequences; 20% to 25% were seen once. About 10 milliliters of peripheral blood were drawn from each donor into EDTA-treated tubes. The sample was also linked to a second study, of T cells of mothers and their children. That source notes: Clones that were microchimeric and persistent were not detected among T cells.

The origin of this receptor is a boy between 5 and 17 years old in good health. The chain is built from TRBV28 and TRBJ2-7; 9 bases match TRBD1. Sample: blood. Here the CDR3 reads CASSAPGQGPSEQYF. The CDR3 DNA follows: TGTGCCAGCAGTGCCCCGGGACAGGGCCCGTCCGAGCAGTACTTC.